This T cell receptor beta chain comes out of a study of T-cell memory formation after mild COVID-19. As regards this clonotype: Its antigen is as yet unknown.

TCRdb analysed the 5' RACE reads with MiXCR anew, one entry per CDR3 protein. This table holds roughly 180,000 distinct CDR3 sequences, roughly 12% found once. The CDR3 runs to 15 residues. V lost 3 bases, J lost 5 bases, and 5 bases stayed unmatched. Looked up from germline, CDR1 is SGHAT and CDR2 is FQNNGV. Study-wide points: CD4/CD8 balance held among clones contracting day 15 to 85, and later expanders leaned CD4+.

Specimen: PBMCs or a T cell subset sorted from them (not recorded which). The chain carries TRBV11-2 and TRBJ2-2; TRBD2 agrees at 8 bases. This receptor was identified in a man in his late teens or twenties who had mild COVID-19 (a few samples of this study predate the infection). Cell type and time point are not known. The CDR3 protein is CASSLDSGGTGELFF. CDR3 in DNA: TGTGCCAGCAGCTTGGACAGCGGGGGTACCGGGGAGCTGTTTTTT.